These 32 T cell receptor beta chains were sequenced from one sample in a study of CD8 T cells in Susac syndrome. A quantity of roughly 0.5 to 1 ug RNA underwent reverse transcription using random hexamers. TCRdb itself ran the immunoSEQ multiplex PCR reads through MiXCR, one entry per CDR3 protein. The profile shows 110,000 or so distinct CDR3 sequences, about 95% of them singletons. What was sequenced was CD4+ T cells from PBMCs. These receptors were obtained from a human donor in good health.

The V and J genes are TRBV29-1 and TRBJ2-5; TRBD1 is a possible D gene (5 bases). This CDR3 has 13 amino acids. The germline gives CDR1 SQVTM, CDR2 ANQGSEA. V gave up 7 bases and J gave up 5 bases, with 17 bases separating them. The CDR3 is CSALGGAGETQYF. CDR3 in DNA: TGCAGCGCCCTGGGTGGGGCCGGGGAGACCCAGTACTTC.

This chain connects TRBV30 to TRBJ2-1, with D uncertain. CDR1 and CDR2 (germline): GTSNPN, SVGIG (reference sequence). This CDR3 spans 14 amino acids. The V gene lost 3 bases and the J gene lost 6 bases, with 15 bases spanning the gap. The DNA of the CDR3 is TGTGCCTGGAGACGCACGGGCGCATCCAATGAGCAGTTCTTC. This translates into CAWRRTGASNEQFF.

V and J are TRBV20-1 and TRBJ2-1; no definite D call. CDR1 and CDR2 (germline): DFQATT, SNEGSKA (reference sequence). V was cut by 6 bases and J by 1 base, with 10 bases left in between. This CDR3 has 13 amino acids. Here the CDR3 DNA reads TGCAGTGCCCTCCCGGGTTCCTACAATGAGCAGTTCTTC. As protein: CSALPGSYNEQFF.

The V gene is TRBV29-1, the J gene TRBJ2-5, with 13 nucleotides matching TRBD2. V shed 6 bases, J shed 2 bases, and the junction held 6 bases outside the gene matches. Germline CDR1 and CDR2: SQVTM and ANQGSEA. The length of the CDR3 is 15 residues. Written as DNA, the CDR3 is TGCAGCGTCGGGACTAGCGGGACTAATCAAGAGACCCAGTACTTC. It codes for CSVGTSGTNQETQYF.

V usage is TRBV12-3 or TRBV12-4 and J usage is TRBJ2-7; 8 bases line up with TRBD2. The junction had 8 bases not matched to a gene; V was cut back by 6 bases and J by 4 bases. The CDR3 covers 14 residues. In nucleotides, the CDR3 is TGTGCCAGCAGGAAGCGGGAGCCGGGGTACGAGCAGTACTTC. It specifies CASRKREPGYEQYF.

This rearrangement joins TRBV6-2 or TRBV6-3 to TRBJ2-1; no reliable D call. CDR3 length: 13 residues. The ends were cut back, 3 bases at V and 7 bases at J, with 10 bases in the middle. CDR1 is MNHEY, CDR2 SVGEGT, per germline. CDR3 loop: CASSYTQRNEQFF. The CDR3 nucleotides read TGTGCCAGCAGTTATACCCAGAGGAATGAGCAGTTCTTC.

The chain combines TRBV9 with TRBJ2-1; D unresolved. V lost 0 bases to trimming and J lost 1 base, with 8 bases between them. This CDR3 is built from 15 residues. Germline V gene lookup returns CDR1 SGDLS and CDR2 YYNGEE. CDR3: CASSVGSSSYNEQFF. DNA of the CDR3: TGTGCCAGCAGCGTAGGTAGCTCATCCTACAATGAGCAGTTCTTC.

This rearrangement joins TRBV29-1 to TRBJ2-3; maybe TRBD2 (6 bases). Germline V gene sequence: CDR1 SQVTM, CDR2 ANQGSEA. CDR3 length: 14 amino acids. The V and J ends lost 3 bases and 4 bases respectively, with 14 bases between them. The CDR3 sequence is CSVDSFGGADTQYF. The CDR3 DNA is TGCAGCGTTGATTCATTTGGAGGGGCAGATACGCAGTATTTT.

This sequence joins TRBV6-5 and TRBJ2-4; D might be TRBD2 (6 bases). Germline loops: CDR1 MNHEY, CDR2 SVGAGI. The ends were cut back, 7 bases at V and 2 bases at J, with 15 bases in the middle. The CDR3 is 15 amino acids. The CDR3 is CASTSRGDPKNIQYF. CDR3 DNA sequence: TGTGCCAGCACCTCCCGCGGGGACCCCAAAAACATTCAGTACTTC.

The chain couples TRBV9 to TRBJ2-7; D uncertain. Germline V CDR1 and CDR2: SGDLS, YYNGEE. V lost 0 bases to trimming and J lost 6 bases, with 13 bases between them. This CDR3 spans 14 amino acids. The CDR3 spells CASSVDGQIGEQYF. CDR3 coding DNA: TGTGCCAGCAGCGTAGACGGCCAAATAGGCGAGCAGTACTTC.

This rearrangement joins TRBV5-6 to TRBJ2-5, with 7 positions matching TRBD1. Germline trimming cut 0 bases from V and 4 bases from J; bases unmatched to any gene: 6. The CDR3 consists of 15 residues. Germline values: CDR1 SGHDT, CDR2 YYEEEE. The CDR3 coding sequence is TGTGCCAGCAGCTTGGGTGGAACAGGGGTAGAGACCCAGTACTTC. Protein sequence: CASSLGGTGVETQYF.

The chain couples TRBV30 to TRBJ1-6; maybe TRBD1 (5 bases). Germline V gene lookup returns CDR1 GTSNPN and CDR2 SVGIG (reference sequence). CDR3 length: 15 residues. The V and J ends lost 0 bases and 8 bases respectively, with 14 bases between them. The CDR3 nucleotides are TGTGCCTGGAGTGTAACAGGCTTGGGGGATTCACCCCTCCACTTT. Protein: CAWSVTGLGDSPLHF.

CDR3 bases: TGTGCCAGCAGCCAAGATTGGGGAAACACCATATATTTT. Translated: CASSQDWGNTIYF. This rearrangement joins TRBV3-1 to TRBJ1-3; D is undetermined. Trimming shortened V by 0 bases and J by 4 bases, and 4 bases separated the two germline ends. This CDR3 contains 13 residues. Germline V gene data show CDR1 as LGHDT and CDR2 as YNNKEL (reference sequence). Full variable domain (outside the CDR3, taken from reference TRBV3-1 and TRBJ1-3): DTAVSQTPKYLVTQMGNDKSIKCEQNLGHDTMYWYKQDSKKFLKIMFSYNNKELIINETVPNRFSPKSPDKAHLNLHINSLELGDSAVYFCASSQDWGNTIYFGEGSWLTVV.

This clonotype came up a few times. The rearrangement links TRBV7-9 to TRBJ2-1; D remains ambiguous. The germline V and J ends were trimmed by 4 bases and 2 bases, with 3 bases remaining between them. CDR1 is SEHNR and CDR2 is FQNEAQ in the germline V gene (reference sequence). The CDR3 consists of 12 residues. CDR3 sequence reads: CASSSAYNEQFF. Written as DNA, the CDR3 is TGTGCCAGCAGCTCGGCCTACAATGAGCAGTTCTTC.

The CDR3 DNA reads TGTGCCAGCAGCCAAGGGGCAGGAGATGGCTACACCTTC. Encoded protein: CASSQGAGDGYTF. V usage is TRBV7-9 and J usage is TRBJ1-2; D may be TRBD1 (5 bases). Germline CDR1 is SEHNR and CDR2 is FQNEAQ (reference sequence). The germline V and J ends were trimmed by 5 bases and 6 bases, with 13 bases remaining between them. The CDR3 has 13 amino acids. Using reference TRBV7-9 and TRBJ1-2 for the parts outside the CDR3, the full variable domain is DTGVSQNPRHKITKRGQNVTFRCDPISEHNRLYWYRQTLGQGPEFLTYFQNEAQLEKSRLLSDRFSAERPKGSFSTLEIQRTEQGDSAMYLCASSQGAGDGYTFGSGTRLTVV.

The chain joins TRBV5-1 to TRBJ2-1; 9 bases line up with TRBD2. The V gene end was trimmed by 0 bases and the J gene end by 7 bases; junction bases not matched to a gene: 5. Looked up from germline, CDR1 is SGHRS and CDR2 is YFSETQ. CDR3 length equals 15 residues. This CDR3 is CASSLEASGTNEQFF. The DNA of the CDR3 is TGCGCCAGCAGCTTGGAGGCTAGCGGGACAAATGAGCAGTTCTTC.

The rearrangement links TRBV2 to TRBJ2-7, with D tentatively TRBD1 (6 bases). The V end lost 2 bases, the J end lost 5 bases, and 13 bases lay between the germline ends. The CDR3 covers 14 residues. CDR1 and CDR2 from the germline V gene are SNHLY and FYNNEI. This CDR3 reads CASSEQGRPDEQYF. DNA for the CDR3: TGTGCCAGCAGTGAACAGGGGCGGCCTGACGAGCAGTACTTC.

The chain links TRBV2 to TRBJ1-5; D gene ambiguous. The germline CDR1 and CDR2 sequences are SNHLY and FYNNEI. V lost 4 bases and J 2 bases, leaving 12 bases between the germline ends. The CDR3 is 15 residues long. In nucleotides, the CDR3 is TGTGCCAGCAGTGTTTTGGGAGAGGGCAATCAGCCCCAGCATTTT. Its protein product is CASSVLGEGNQPQHF.

The chain combines TRBV12-3 or TRBV12-4 with TRBJ2-2, with 7 bases that match TRBD2. Trimming at V came to 2 bases and at J to 4 bases, leaving 1 base not matched to a gene. This CDR3 is 14 amino acids long. CDR3 bases: TGTGCCAGCAGTTTATCGGGGGGCACCGGGGAGCTGTTTTTT. Encoded protein: CASSLSGGTGELFF.

The chain has TRBV7-9 and TRBJ2-1, with 9 nucleotides matching TRBD1. With 5 bases clipped from V and 7 bases from J, the junction kept 9 bases outside the gene matches. Germline V CDR1 and CDR2: SEHNR, FQNEAQ (reference sequence). The CDR3 totals 15 residues. The CDR3 here is CASSIGTGIKNEQFF. CDR3 bases: TGTGCCAGCAGCATAGGGACAGGGATTAAGAATGAGCAGTTCTTC.

The chain couples TRBV19 to TRBJ1-3, with 8 bases aligning to TRBD1. Germline lookup yields CDR1 LNHDA and CDR2 SQIVND (reference sequence). V dropped 7 bases and J dropped 1; count of bases not matched to a gene: 6. The length of the CDR3 is 15 residues. CDR3 amino acids: CASTGQGTSGNTIYF. CDR3 DNA: TGTGCCAGTACCGGACAGGGTACATCTGGAAACACCATATATTTT.

The chain carries TRBV7-9 and TRBJ1-5; no clear D gene. CDR3 length: 15 residues. The V and J ends lost 5 bases and 4 bases respectively, with 15 bases between them. The V gene's germline CDR1 is SEHNR and CDR2 FQNEAQ (reference sequence). CDR3: CASSPEEGRNQPQHF. The CDR3 coding sequence is TGTGCCAGCAGCCCAGAGGAAGGACGAAATCAGCCCCAGCATTTT. The variable domain in full, with the rest retrieved from reference TRBV7-9 and TRBJ1-5, is DTGVSQNPRHKITKRGQNVTFRCDPISEHNRLYWYRQTLGQGPEFLTYFQNEAQLEKSRLLSDRFSAERPKGSFSTLEIQRTEQGDSAMYLCASSPEEGRNQPQHFGDGTRLSIL.

This clonotype appeared once. The rearrangement joins TRBV4-1 to TRBJ2-1; the D gene is possibly TRBD2 (5 bases). Trimming shortened V by 0 bases and J by 4 bases, and 19 bases separated the two germline ends. The length of the CDR3 is 18 residues. Germline CDR1 and CDR2: MGHRA and YSYEKL. CDR3 amino acids: CASSQDFGIGEIYNEQFF. The CDR3, as DNA: TGCGCCAGCAGCCAAGATTTCGGGATTGGGGAAATTTACAATGAGCAGTTCTTC.

The chain couples TRBV7-9 to TRBJ2-2, with D uncertain. The germline V gene has CDR1 SEHNR and CDR2 FQNEAQ (reference sequence). The CDR3 is 15 amino acids. Trimming removed 4 bases at V and 4 bases at J, with 13 bases between. CDR3 residues: CASSSGDSSTGELFF. CDR3 sequence (DNA): TGTGCCAGCAGCTCAGGAGACTCTTCCACCGGGGAGCTGTTTTTT.

The chain is built from TRBV6-1 and TRBJ1-5; TRBD1 aligns across 10 bases. Trimming cost V 6 bases and J 7 bases; bases outside gene matches: 6. Germline V lookup: CDR1 MNHNS, CDR2 SASEGT. This CDR3 region has 14 residues. As DNA, the CDR3 is TGTGCCAGCAGCTCTGGACAGGGGGGCCAGCCCCAGCATTTT. Translating it yields CASSSGQGGQPQHF.

This clonotype was detected only once. This sequence joins TRBV27 and TRBJ2-1, with a weak D call TRBD2 (6 bases). Trimming removed 3 bases at V and 5 bases at J, with 14 bases between. CDR1 and CDR2 from the germline V gene are MNHEY and SMNVEV (reference sequence). This CDR3 contains 15 residues. CDR3 region: CASSLRDRIDNEQFF. The CDR3 DNA sequence: TGTGCCAGCAGTTTGCGGGACCGGATTGACAATGAGCAGTTCTTC.

The table lists this clonotype with a few counts. The CDR3, as DNA: TGTGCCAGCAGCCCTAGCGGCTACGAGCAGTACTTC. This translates into CASSPSGYEQYF. V is TRBV7-9 and J is TRBJ2-7; 7 positions match TRBD2. There are 12 residues in the CDR3. V was pared by 5 bases and J by 3 bases, with 1 base of the junction left unmatched. Germline loops: CDR1 SEHNR, CDR2 FQNEAQ (reference sequence). The full variable domain, in which reference TRBV7-9 and TRBJ2-7 provide the parts outside the CDR3, is DTGVSQNPRHKITKRGQNVTFRCDPISEHNRLYWYRQTLGQGPEFLTYFQNEAQLEKSRLLSDRFSAERPKGSFSTLEIQRTEQGDSAMYLCASSPSGYEQYFGPGTRLTVT.

The chain joins TRBV6-5 to TRBJ1-2; D is unclear. Germline V lookup: CDR1 MNHEY, CDR2 SVGAGI. The CDR3 consists of 13 residues. Trimming removed 5 bases at V and 0 bases at J, with 7 bases between. This CDR3 is CASSAATNYGYTF. The CDR3 coding sequence is TGTGCCAGCAGTGCCGCCACTAACTATGGCTACACCTTC.

The chain combines TRBV27 with TRBJ2-7; TRBD2 aligns across 10 bases. Germline V gives CDR1 MNHEY, CDR2 SMNVEV (reference sequence). The V gene end was trimmed by 7 bases and the J gene end by 2 bases; junction bases not matched to a gene: 11. This CDR3 has 16 residues. The CDR3 DNA sequence: TGTGCCAGCAAACAGGGAATACTAGCGGGACCCTACGAGCAGTACTTC. It specifies CASKQGILAGPYEQYF.

The gene calls are TRBV6-1 and TRBJ2-7; D perhaps matches TRBD1 (5 bases). Trimming took 6 bases from V and 3 from J, leaving 15 bases between them. This CDR3 contains 14 residues. Germline loops: CDR1 MNHNS, CDR2 SASEGT. The CDR3 coding sequence is TGTGCCAGCAGGGCACAGGTGACCCTCTACGAGCAGTACTTC. The encoded protein is CASRAQVTLYEQYF.

The J gene is TRBJ2-6, the V gene TRBV6-2 or TRBV6-3, with D unresolved. The germline gives CDR1 MNHEY, CDR2 SVGEGT. V was cut by 3 bases and J by 0 bases, with 9 bases left in between. The CDR3 extends over 16 amino acids. The CDR3 here is CASSYSSHSGANVLTF. DNA of the CDR3: TGTGCCAGCAGTTATTCGTCTCACTCTGGGGCCAACGTCCTGACTTTC.

The V and J genes are TRBV3-1 and TRBJ2-1; 9 positions match TRBD2. The V and J ends lost 4 bases and 8 bases, in that order; junction bases with no gene match: 9. The CDR3 covers 15 residues. In germline, CDR1 is LGHDT, CDR2 YNNKEL (reference sequence). The CDR3 loop is CASSRAGLAIHEQFF. DNA for the CDR3: TGTGCCAGCAGCCGTGCGGGACTAGCAATCCATGAGCAGTTCTTC.